This T cell receptor (beta chain) was captured in a study of memory CD4+ T cells and cytomegalovirus serostatus. The overall study: Healthy Belgian adult donors included about nine CMV-positive and 24 CMV-negative people. Study-wide results and caveats: Of approximately 150 reported CMV TCRbeta sequences, just over 65 were found in memory CD4+ repertoires.

Data came from immunoSEQ multiplex PCR; TCRdb stores just in-frame clones and leaves some out. The data hold approximately 70,000 clones, with 60% to 85% observed a single time. The sort gate was single viable CD3+CD4+CD8-CD45RO+ cells for memory CD4+ T cells. This clone was observed a few times. Antigen specificity is unknown. This CDR3 has 14 amino acids. Germline V gene sequence: CDR1 SGHAT, CDR2 FQNNGV. The V and J ends lost 2 bases and 3 bases respectively, with 10 bases between them. The material sequenced was memory CD4+ T cells from blood. The source is an adult in good health and CMV-seropositive. The gene calls are TRBV11-2 and TRBJ1-2; TRBD1 might be the D (6 bases). CDR3 sequence (DNA): TGTGCCAGCAGCTTAATCAGGGGTGACTATGGCTACACCTTC. Translating gives CASSLIRGDYGYTF.